The 31 T cell receptor beta chains below come from one sample, sequenced in a study of tumor-infiltrating lymphocytes in primary liver carcinoma. Unsorted whole blood yielded the blood RNA, and germline DNA was also extracted. Researchers generated TCR beta cDNA from about 530 ng of total RNA, relying on a constant-region primer. Investigators got TCR beta libraries out of three nested multiplex PCR rounds, done with slightly modified ARM-PCR. Primers for the first two PCR rounds were TRBV1-TRBV30 forward primers and a C-beta reverse primer (about 9 cycles per round). Using its own MiXCR run on the multiplex PCR reads, TCRdb lists one record per CDR3 protein. The sample has around 330,000 distinct CDR3 sequences; roughly two thirds are singletons. Sequencing was performed on peripheral blood. Receptors were obtained from a man aged 40-50 years with primary liver carcinoma and hepatitis B virus infection.

This clonotype was seen repeatedly, ten times or more. The rearrangement links TRBV5-1 to TRBJ2-7; D is uncertain. CDR3 length: 13 amino acids. The V end was cut by 2 bases, the J end by 3 bases, with 9 bases between. CDR1 is SGHRS, CDR2 YFSETQ, per germline. In DNA, the CDR3 is TGCGCCAGCAGCTTAAGTGACGGCTACGAGCAGTACTTC. Protein sequence: CASSLSDGYEQYF.

On this clonotype: A single base separates this from a much larger clone, so it may be a read error. The V and J genes are TRBV4-2 and TRBJ1-1; D unresolved. The CDR3 is 14 residues long. Germline CDR1 reads LGHNA; CDR2 reads YNFKEQ. V lost 5 bases to trimming and J lost 1 base, with 11 bases between them. Here the CDR3 reads CASSAAGWNTEAFF. The CDR3 DNA is TGTGCCAGCAGCGCAGCGGGCTGGAACACTGAAGCTTTCTTT.

Details on this clonotype: A much bigger clone sits one base away, suggesting this may be a read error. The chain joins TRBV6-2 or TRBV6-3 to TRBJ1-1; D is possibly TRBD1 (5 bases). The ends were cut back, 5 bases at V and 3 bases at J, with 16 bases in the middle. The length of the CDR3 is 15 residues. Looked up from germline, CDR1 is MNHEY and CDR2 is SVGEGT. CDR3 sequence: CASSRPRLGDTEAFF. In DNA form, the CDR3 reads TGTGCCAGCAGTCGACCCAGGCTGGGGGACACTGAAGCTTTCTTT.

This clonotype has ten or more counts. This chain uses TRBV6-2 or TRBV6-3 with TRBJ2-1, with a possible D match to TRBD1 (5 bases). Deletions cut 6 bases from V and 4 bases from J, with 19 bases between. Germline CDR1 is MNHEY and CDR2 is SVGEGT. The CDR3 is made up of 16 amino acids. The CDR3 region has the DNA TGTGCCAGCAGGAACTCCAGGGTTAGTACGTACAATGAGCAGTTCTTC. This codes for CASRNSRVSTYNEQFF.

In this sample, this clonotype turned up once. A much larger clone sits a single nucleotide away, making a read error possible. The CDR3 loop is CASGSGREGTQYF. In DNA form, the CDR3 reads TGTGCTAGTGGTTCGGGACGGGAAGGGACCCAGTACTTC. The chain uses TRBV12-5 and TRBJ2-5; either TRBD1 or TRBD2 may fit D (5 bases each). Germline values: CDR1 LGHNT, CDR2 FRNRAP. V shed 4 bases and J shed 7 bases, with 13 bases lying between them. The CDR3 spans 13 residues.

The V gene is TRBV20-1, the J gene TRBJ2-7, with TRBD2 as a possible D gene (6 bases). V lost 4 bases and J 3 bases, leaving 16 bases between the germline ends. The CDR3 loop spans 14 amino acids. The V gene's germline CDR1 is DFQATT and CDR2 SNEGSKA (reference sequence). CDR3 DNA: TGCAGTGCTAAGAGTCTAGCGTCCCTCTACGAGCAGTACTTC. It is translated as CSAKSLASLYEQYF.

As regards this clonotype: A much more abundant neighbour one base away suggests this may be a read error. In nucleotides, the CDR3 is TGTGCCAGCAGTCTCGGACAGGGCAAGAGGGCTGAAGCTTTCTTT. Its protein product is CASSLGQGKRAEAFF. This chain uses TRBV6-6 with TRBJ1-1, with TRBD1 matching 8 bases. The CDR3 sequence is 15 residues long. Trimming at V came to 5 bases and at J to 6 bases, leaving 11 bases not matched to a gene. Germline assignment: CDR1 MNHNY and CDR2 SVGAGI (reference sequence).

This sequence joins TRBV6-6 and TRBJ2-1; D gene ambiguous. This CDR3 region has 14 residues. Germline V gene lookup returns CDR1 MNHNY and CDR2 SVGAGI (reference sequence). V shed 7 bases and J shed 6 bases, with 16 bases lying between them. The DNA for the CDR3 is TGTGCCAGCATAAAGGCACTCCCCTTCAATGAGCAGTTCTTC. Protein: CASIKALPFNEQFF.

This clonotype was seen only a few times. Being one base from a much bigger clone, this may be a read error. The chain has TRBV6-5 and TRBJ1-3; possibly TRBD1 for D (5 bases). The CDR3 loop spans 14 amino acids. The germline gives CDR1 MNHEY, CDR2 SVGAGI. V lost 4 bases and J 3 bases, leaving 10 bases between the germline ends. The chain's CDR3 is CASSSHRIGNTIYF. The CDR3 nucleotides read TGTGCCAGCAGTTCACACAGGATTGGAAACACCATATATTTT.

There are a few counts of this clonotype. The chain is built from TRBV28 and TRBJ2-1; no reliable D call. Germline loops: CDR1 MDHEN, CDR2 SYDVKM. The CDR3 has 14 residues. V was clipped by 5 bases and J by 3 bases, with 11 bases between them. CDR3 residues: CASSPPGYYNEQFF. CDR3 nucleotide sequence: TGTGCCAGCAGTCCTCCCGGTTACTACAATGAGCAGTTCTTC.

The CDR3 protein is CASSLLTGSSYNEQFF. CDR3 DNA sequence: TGTGCCAGCAGCTTACTGACAGGATCCTCCTACAATGAGCAGTTCTTC. The rearrangement uses TRBV11-2 and TRBJ2-1; tentatively, D is TRBD1 (6 bases). The CDR3 runs to 16 residues. V was cut by 2 bases and J by 0 bases, with 11 bases left in between. Germline V gives CDR1 SGHAT, CDR2 FQNNGV.

Regarding this clonotype: This sequence may be a read error, since a much larger clone differs from it by one base. This chain uses TRBV6-5 with TRBJ1-3; unclear D gene. This CDR3 comprises 12 residues. Trimming removed 7 bases at V and 2 bases at J, with 6 bases between. From germline, CDR1 is MNHEY and CDR2 SVGAGI. In DNA, the CDR3 is TGTGCCAGCATCGGCGCTGGAAACACCATATATTTT. Protein sequence: CASIGAGNTIYF.

The J gene is TRBJ2-7, the V gene TRBV13, with D perhaps matching TRBD1 (6 bases). Trimming left V 4 bases short and J 5 bases short, with 12 bases between. The germline V gene has CDR1 PRHDT and CDR2 FYEKMQ (reference sequence). This CDR3 spans 13 amino acids. Here the CDR3 DNA reads TGTGCCAGCAGCTCCCCAGGGGCCCACGAGCAGTACTTC. It encodes CASSSPGAHEQYF.

CDR3 DNA: TGTGCCACCACAGGGGGGCCCGACACTGAAGCTTTCTTT. Amino acids: CATTGGPDTEAFF. The chain carries TRBV10-3 and TRBJ1-1, with 8 bases fitting TRBD1. Germline CDR1 ENHRY, CDR2 SYGVKD. V lost 10 bases and J lost 3; bases outside the gene matches: 7. The CDR3 consists of 13 residues.

This clonotype was observed a single time. A clone one base away is much larger, so this may be a read error. The J gene is TRBJ2-1, the V gene TRBV4-1, with D maybe TRBD2 (5 bases). Per the germline V gene, CDR1 is MGHRA and CDR2 is YSYEKL. There are 18 residues in the CDR3. CDR3 sequence reads: CTSSQGSPDYQIYNEQFF. In DNA, the CDR3 is TGCACCAGCAGCCAAGGTAGCCCTGACTACCAAATCTACAATGAGCAGTTCTTC.

In regard to this clonotype: A single base separates this from a much larger clone, so it may be a read error. The chain employs TRBV12-3 or TRBV12-4 and TRBJ1-5; D unclear. The CDR3 has 14 residues. The CDR3 nucleotides read TGTGCCAGCGACCGGACCGACGACAATCAGTCCCAGCATTTT. Its protein is CASDRTDDNQSQHF.

Points on this clonotype: In this CDR3 the conserved last residue, phenylalanine or tryptophan, is missing, so a read error is likely. V is TRBV12-3 or TRBV12-4 and J is TRBJ2-7; D may be TRBD2 (5 bases). The V end lost 4 bases, the J end lost 2 bases, and 15 bases lay between the germline ends. The CDR3 totals 15 residues. The CDR3 sequence: CASSSTLSATYEQYL. The CDR3 coding sequence is TGTGCCAGCAGTTCAACCCTTAGCGCTACCTACGAGCAGTACCTC.

This clonotype was observed a single time. A single base separates this from a much larger clone, so it may be a read error. Because the CDR3 is missing its conserved closing phenylalanine or tryptophan, this is likely a read error. The chain has TRBV12-3 or TRBV12-4 and TRBJ1-2; 9 bases align to TRBD1. V gave up 6 bases and J gave up 5 bases; unmatched junction bases: 7. The CDR3 covers 14 residues. The CDR3 DNA reads as TGTGCCAGCAGCCGGGGACAGGGCTTGTATGGCTACACCATC. Translating it yields CASSRGQGLYGYTI.

In regard to this clonotype: This may stem from a read error, because a much larger clone lies one nucleotide away. In DNA, the CDR3 is TGTGCCAGCAGCACGGGACTAGTCCCCTACGGGCAGTACTTC. Protein: CASSTGLVPYGQYF. V usage is TRBV11-2 and J usage is TRBJ2-7; 8 nucleotides agree with TRBD2. The CDR3 is 14 residues long. Germline CDR1 reads SGHAT; CDR2 reads FQNNGV.

Points on this clonotype: A much larger clone sits a single nucleotide away, making a read error possible. This chain uses TRBV6-5 with TRBJ2-7, with a weak D call TRBD2 (7 bases). Germline V gene data show CDR1 as MNHEY and CDR2 as SVGAGI. Trimming cost V 5 bases and J 5 bases, with 19 bases left between them. The CDR3 runs to 15 residues. The CDR3 nucleotides read TGTGCCAGCAGTAATCACTTCCGGGGGGCCCACGAGCAGTACTTC. Protein sequence: CASSNHFRGAHEQYF.

The count of this clonotype is one. Likely a read error: the CDR3 ends without its conserved phenylalanine or tryptophan. The chain carries TRBV13 and TRBJ2-6; D is possibly TRBD2 (6 bases). In germline, CDR1 is PRHDT, CDR2 FYEKMQ (reference sequence). The CDR3 extends over 16 amino acids. Between the trimmed V and J ends, which lost 2 bases and 0 bases, there was a span of 8 bases. DNA of the CDR3: TGTGCCAGCAGCTTACGCGGGGACTCTGGGGCCAACGTCCTGACTATC. Amino acids: CASSLRGDSGANVLTI.

On this clonotype: This may be a read error: a much more frequent sequence differs by one nucleotide. CDR3 amino acids: CAWSEGHLDQPQHF. CDR3 coding DNA: TGTGCCTGGAGTGAGGGACACTTGGATCAGCCCCAGCATTTT. This rearrangement joins TRBV30 to TRBJ1-5; a possible D gene is TRBD1 (6 bases). V lost 1 base, J lost 5 bases, and 12 bases lay in between. The length of the CDR3 is 14 residues. CDR1 and CDR2 (germline): GTSNPN, SVGIG (reference sequence).

The chain links TRBV4-1 to TRBJ2-6; possibly TRBD2 for D (5 bases). The CDR3 spans 18 residues. The germline V and J ends were trimmed by 6 bases and 1 base, with 19 bases remaining between them. Per the germline V gene, CDR1 is MGHRA and CDR2 is YSYEKL. The CDR3 is CASSRGILELSGANVLTF. The CDR3 DNA is TGCGCCAGCAGTCGAGGGATCCTCGAACTGTCTGGGGCCAACGTCCTGACTTTC.

As concerns this clonotype: The CDR3 carries no conserved terminal phenylalanine or tryptophan, so it likely arises from a read error. J is TRBJ1-1 and V is TRBV6-5, with a tentative D call TRBD1 (5 bases). This CDR3 is built from 13 residues. Germline CDR1 reads MNHEY; CDR2 reads SVGAGI. The CDR3 region has the DNA TGTGCCAGCAGTGACAGACGGAACGCTGAAGCTTTCCTT. The encoded protein is CASSDRRNAEAFL.

A note on this clonotype: Possible read error: a much larger clone is one base away. The CDR3 nucleotides read TGTGCCGGCACCATCGAAGGGTTTGGTGGCTACACCTTC. Its protein product is CAGTIEGFGGYTF. V and J are TRBV6-1 and TRBJ1-2; no clear D. The CDR3 sequence is 13 residues long. The germline gives CDR1 MNHNS, CDR2 SASEGT. V lost 11 bases to trimming and J lost 7 bases, with 20 bases between them.

V and J are TRBV4-1 and TRBJ2-5; tentative D call: TRBD2 (6 bases). The CDR3 loop spans 16 amino acids. Germline CDR1 and CDR2: MGHRA and YSYEKL. V gave up 5 bases and J gave up 2 bases, with 18 bases separating them. The CDR3 DNA reads as TGCGCCAGCAGCAAGGATGCGACCAGCGGGCAAGAGACCCAGTACTTC. As protein: CASSKDATSGQETQYF.

As regards this clonotype: One end of the junction does not line up with germline, which may come from a read error. The V call is TRBV6-5, the J call TRBJ1-5; no clear D gene. The CDR3 covers 16 residues. The germline V gene has CDR1 MNHEY and CDR2 SVGAGI. The CDR3 region is CASSHRGYFSNRPQHF. The CDR3 DNA reads TGTGCCAGCAGCCATCGTGGGTACTTCAGCAATCGGCCCCAGCATTTT.

With regard to this clonotype: The CDR3 end shows no conserved phenylalanine or tryptophan, and so a read error is likely. This sequence joins TRBV11-1 and TRBJ2-2; 7 nucleotides match TRBD1. From germline, CDR1 is SGHAT and CDR2 FQDESV (reference sequence). This CDR3 region has 14 residues. This CDR3 is CASSPNRGTGELFL. The CDR3 DNA reads TGCGCCAGCAGCCCAAACAGGGGAACCGGGGAGCTGTTTCTT.

As for this clonotype: This may be a read error: a much more frequent sequence differs by one nucleotide. The rearrangement joins TRBV5-4 to TRBJ2-1, with 10 bases identical to TRBD2. The CDR3 totals 17 residues. Germline V gene lookup returns CDR1 SGHNT and CDR2 YYREEE (reference sequence). CDR3 amino acids: CASNLATRLAGVVEQFF. The CDR3, as DNA: TGTGCCAGCAACTTGGCGACTAGGCTAGCGGGAGTTGTTGAGCAGTTCTTC.

The gene calls are TRBV5-4 and TRBJ2-1, with D hard to call. Looked up from germline, CDR1 is SGHNT and CDR2 is YYREEE (reference sequence). CDR3 length equals 14 residues. With 3 bases removed from V and 0 bases from J, the gap between germline ends came to 7 bases. The CDR3 loop reads CASSSSSSYNEQFF. As DNA, the CDR3 is TGTGCCAGCAGCTCTTCTAGCTCCTACAATGAGCAGTTCTTC.

V gene TRBV5-4 combines with J gene TRBJ2-1; unclear D gene. This CDR3 is 13 amino acids long. Germline lookup yields CDR1 SGHNT and CDR2 YYREEE (reference sequence). Trimming removed 1 base at V and 3 bases at J, with 5 bases between. CDR3 sequence: CASSLKIYNEQFF. CDR3 nucleotide sequence: TGTGCCAGCAGCTTGAAAATCTACAATGAGCAGTTCTTC.